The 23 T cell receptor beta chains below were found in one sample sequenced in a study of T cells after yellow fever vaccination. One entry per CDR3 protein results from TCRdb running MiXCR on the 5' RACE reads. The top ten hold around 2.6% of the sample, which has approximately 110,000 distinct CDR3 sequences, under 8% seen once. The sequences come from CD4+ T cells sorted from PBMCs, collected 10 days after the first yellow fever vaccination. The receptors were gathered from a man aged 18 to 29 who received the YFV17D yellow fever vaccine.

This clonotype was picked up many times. The CDR3 region is CASSQPGRNTAPSYEQYV. The CDR3 nucleotides are TGCGCCAGCAGTCAACCCGGACGGAACACAGCCCCCTCCTACGAGCAGTACGTC. The V and J genes are TRBV23-1 and TRBJ2-7; unclear D gene. TRBV23-1 is classed as an ORF, of uncertain function. V lost 2 bases to trimming and J lost 0 bases, with 20 bases between them. There are 18 residues in the CDR3.

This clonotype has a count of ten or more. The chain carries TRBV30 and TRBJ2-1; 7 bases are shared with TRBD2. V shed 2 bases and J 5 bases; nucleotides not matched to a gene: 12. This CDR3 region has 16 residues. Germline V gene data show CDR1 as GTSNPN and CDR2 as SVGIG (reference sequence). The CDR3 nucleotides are TGTGCCTGGAGTCGCTACATCGGGACTACCCACAATGAGCAGTTCTTC. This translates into CAWSRYIGTTHNEQFF.

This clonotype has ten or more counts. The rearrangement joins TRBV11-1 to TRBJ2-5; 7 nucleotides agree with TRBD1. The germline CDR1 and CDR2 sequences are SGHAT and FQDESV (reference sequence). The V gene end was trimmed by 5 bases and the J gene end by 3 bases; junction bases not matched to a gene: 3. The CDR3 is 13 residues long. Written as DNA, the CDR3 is TGTGCCAGCAGCCATGGGACAGAAGAGACCCAGTACTTC. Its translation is CASSHGTEETQYF.

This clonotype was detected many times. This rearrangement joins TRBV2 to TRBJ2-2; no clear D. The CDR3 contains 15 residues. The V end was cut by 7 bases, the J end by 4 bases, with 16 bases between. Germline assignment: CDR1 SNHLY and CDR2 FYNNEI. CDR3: CASTETRSPTGELFF. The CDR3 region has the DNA TGTGCCAGCACTGAGACGCGGAGCCCCACCGGGGAGCTGTTTTTT.

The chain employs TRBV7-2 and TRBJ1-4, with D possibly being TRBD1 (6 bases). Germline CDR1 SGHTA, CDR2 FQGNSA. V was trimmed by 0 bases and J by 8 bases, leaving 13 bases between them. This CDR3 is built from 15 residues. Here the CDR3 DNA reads TGTGCCAGCAGCTTAGCCGGGGGCGCTTACGAAAAACTGTTTTTT. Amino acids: CASSLAGGAYEKLFF. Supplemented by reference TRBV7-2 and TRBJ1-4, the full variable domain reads GAGVSQSPSNKVTEKGKDVELRCDPISGHTALYWYRQSLGQGLEFLIYFQGNSAPDKSGLPSDRFSAERTGGSVSTLTIQRTQQEDSAVYLCASSLAGGAYEKLFFGSGTQLSVL.

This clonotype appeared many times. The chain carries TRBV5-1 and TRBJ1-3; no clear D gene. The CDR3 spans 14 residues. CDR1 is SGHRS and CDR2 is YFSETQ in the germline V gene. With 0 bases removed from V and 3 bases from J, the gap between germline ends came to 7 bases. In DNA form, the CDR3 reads TGCGCCAGCAGCTTGGGAGAGCTTGGAAACACCATATATTTT. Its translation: CASSLGELGNTIYF.

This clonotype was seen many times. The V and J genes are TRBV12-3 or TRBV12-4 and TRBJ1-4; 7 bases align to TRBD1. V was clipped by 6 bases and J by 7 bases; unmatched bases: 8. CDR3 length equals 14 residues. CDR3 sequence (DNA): TGTGCCAGCAGCCCGCGACAGGGTACTGAAAAACTGTTTTTT. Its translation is CASSPRQGTEKLFF.

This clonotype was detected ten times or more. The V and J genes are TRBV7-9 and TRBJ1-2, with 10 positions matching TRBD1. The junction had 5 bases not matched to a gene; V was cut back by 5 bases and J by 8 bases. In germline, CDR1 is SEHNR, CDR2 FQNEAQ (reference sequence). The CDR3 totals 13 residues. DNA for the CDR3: TGTGCCAGCAGCCAAGGGACAGGGGAAGGCTACACCTTC. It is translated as CASSQGTGEGYTF.

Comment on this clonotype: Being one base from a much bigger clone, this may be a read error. The CDR3 loop is CASADKTVCEKLFF. For the CDR3, the DNA is TGTGCCAGCGCCGACAAGACGGTTTGTGAAAAACTGTTTTTT. The chain couples TRBV27 to TRBJ1-4, with no clear D. The CDR3 is 14 residues long. The V and J ends lost 8 bases and 7 bases respectively, with 17 bases between them. Germline assignment: CDR1 MNHEY and CDR2 SMNVEV (reference sequence). The complete variable domain, with remaining parts taken from reference TRBV27 and TRBJ1-4, reads EAQVTQNPRYLITVTGKKLTVTCSQNMNHEYMSWYRQDPGLGLRQIYYSMNVEVTDKGDVPEGYKVSRKEKRNFPLILESPSPNQTSLYFCASADKTVCEKLFFGSGTQLSVL.

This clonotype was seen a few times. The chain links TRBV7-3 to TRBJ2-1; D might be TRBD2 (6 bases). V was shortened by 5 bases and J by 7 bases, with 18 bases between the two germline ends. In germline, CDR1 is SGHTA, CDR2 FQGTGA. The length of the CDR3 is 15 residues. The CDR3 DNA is TGTGCCAGCAGCCCCCGCGGCGGGACCTTGAATGAGCAGTTCTTC. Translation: CASSPRGGTLNEQFF.

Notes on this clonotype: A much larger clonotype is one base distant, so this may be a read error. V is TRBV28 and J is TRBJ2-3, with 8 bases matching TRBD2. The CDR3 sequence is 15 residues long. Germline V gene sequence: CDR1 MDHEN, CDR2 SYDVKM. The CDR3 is CASSFERGFTDMQYF. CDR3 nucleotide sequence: TGTGCCAGCAGTTTCGAGCGGGGGTTCACAGATATGCAGTATTTT.

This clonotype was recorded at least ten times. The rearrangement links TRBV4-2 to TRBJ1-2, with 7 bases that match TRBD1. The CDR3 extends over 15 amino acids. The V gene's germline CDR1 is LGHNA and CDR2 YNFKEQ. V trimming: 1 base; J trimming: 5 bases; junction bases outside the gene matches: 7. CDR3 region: CASSQAGTDRYGYTF. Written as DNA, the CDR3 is TGTGCCAGCAGCCAAGCCGGGACAGACCGTTATGGCTACACCTTC.

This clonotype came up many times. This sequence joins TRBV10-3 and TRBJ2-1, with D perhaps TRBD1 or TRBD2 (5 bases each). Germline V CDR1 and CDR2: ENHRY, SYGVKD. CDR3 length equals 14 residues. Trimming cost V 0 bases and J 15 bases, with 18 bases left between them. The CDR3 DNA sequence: TGTGCCATCAGTGAGTCGGGAACGACTCCCGGGGCGTTCTTC. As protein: CAISESGTTPGAFF.

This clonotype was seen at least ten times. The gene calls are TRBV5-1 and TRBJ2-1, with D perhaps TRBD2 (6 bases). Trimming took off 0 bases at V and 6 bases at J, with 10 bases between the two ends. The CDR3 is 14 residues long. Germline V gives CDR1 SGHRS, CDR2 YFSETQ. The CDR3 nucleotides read TGCGCCAGCAGCTTGGAGGCTAGCGCCAATGAGCAGTTCTTC. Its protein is CASSLEASANEQFF.

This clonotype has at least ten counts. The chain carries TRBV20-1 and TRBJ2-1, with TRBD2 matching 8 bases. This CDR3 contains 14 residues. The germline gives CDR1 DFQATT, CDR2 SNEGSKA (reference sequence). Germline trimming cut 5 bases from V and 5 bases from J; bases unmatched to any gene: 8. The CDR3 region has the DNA TGCAGTGCTCACGGGGGGGCCATCCACAATGAGCAGTTCTTC. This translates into CSAHGGAIHNEQFF.

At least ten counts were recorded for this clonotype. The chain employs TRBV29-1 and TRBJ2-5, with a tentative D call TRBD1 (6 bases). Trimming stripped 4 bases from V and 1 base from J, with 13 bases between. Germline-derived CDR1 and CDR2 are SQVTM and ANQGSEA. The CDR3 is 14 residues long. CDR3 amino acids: CSVGGHSSQETQYF. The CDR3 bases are TGCAGCGTTGGGGGGCACAGCTCCCAAGAGACCCAGTACTTC.

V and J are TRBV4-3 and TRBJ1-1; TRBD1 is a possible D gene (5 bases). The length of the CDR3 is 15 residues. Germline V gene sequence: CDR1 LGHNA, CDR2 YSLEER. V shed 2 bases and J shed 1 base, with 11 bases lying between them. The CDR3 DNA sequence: TGCGCCAGCAGCCAATCGGGGACGCGGAACACTGAAGCTTTCTTT. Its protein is CASSQSGTRNTEAFF.

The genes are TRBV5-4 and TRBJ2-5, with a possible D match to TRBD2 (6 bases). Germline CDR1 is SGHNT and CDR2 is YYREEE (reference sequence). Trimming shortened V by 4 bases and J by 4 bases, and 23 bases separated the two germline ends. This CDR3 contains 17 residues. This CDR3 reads CASSPVGAEGGGETQYF. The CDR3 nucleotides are TGTGCCAGCAGCCCGGTCGGGGCGGAGGGTGGTGGAGAGACCCAGTACTTC.

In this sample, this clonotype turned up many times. Written as DNA, the CDR3 is TGTGCCAGCAGCTACCAGACTAGCACCTACGAGCAGTACGTC. This codes for CASSYQTSTYEQYV. The chain carries TRBV7-2 and TRBJ2-7; 7 bases align to TRBD2. The CDR3 length is 14 residues. Unmatched junction bases numbered 5, after V lost 4 bases and J lost 2 bases. Germline CDR1 reads SGHTA; CDR2 reads FQGNSA.

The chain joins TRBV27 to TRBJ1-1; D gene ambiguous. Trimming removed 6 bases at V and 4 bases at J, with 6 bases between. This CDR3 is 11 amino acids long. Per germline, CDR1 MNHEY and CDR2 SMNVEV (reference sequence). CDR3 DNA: TGTGCCAGCAGAGGAGGCACTGAAGCTTTCTTT. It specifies CASRGGTEAFF.

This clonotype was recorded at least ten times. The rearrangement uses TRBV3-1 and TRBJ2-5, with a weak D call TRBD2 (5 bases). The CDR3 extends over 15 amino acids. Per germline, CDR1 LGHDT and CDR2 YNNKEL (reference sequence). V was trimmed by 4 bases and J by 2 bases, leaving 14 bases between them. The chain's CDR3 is CASSPMPQRQETQYF. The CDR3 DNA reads TGTGCCAGCAGCCCGATGCCTCAGCGGCAAGAGACCCAGTACTTC.

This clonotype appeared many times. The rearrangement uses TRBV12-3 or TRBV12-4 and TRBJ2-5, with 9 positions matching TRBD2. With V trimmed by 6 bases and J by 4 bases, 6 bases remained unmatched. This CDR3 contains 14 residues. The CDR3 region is CASSRRGGGETQYF. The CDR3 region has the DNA TGTGCCAGCAGCCGGCGGGGGGGCGGAGAGACCCAGTACTTC.

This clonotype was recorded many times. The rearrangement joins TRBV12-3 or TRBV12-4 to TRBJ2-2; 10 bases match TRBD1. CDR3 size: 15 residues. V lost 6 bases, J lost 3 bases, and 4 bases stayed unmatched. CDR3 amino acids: CASRKTGGDTGELFF. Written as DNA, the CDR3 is TGTGCCAGCAGGAAGACAGGGGGCGACACCGGGGAGCTGTTTTTT.